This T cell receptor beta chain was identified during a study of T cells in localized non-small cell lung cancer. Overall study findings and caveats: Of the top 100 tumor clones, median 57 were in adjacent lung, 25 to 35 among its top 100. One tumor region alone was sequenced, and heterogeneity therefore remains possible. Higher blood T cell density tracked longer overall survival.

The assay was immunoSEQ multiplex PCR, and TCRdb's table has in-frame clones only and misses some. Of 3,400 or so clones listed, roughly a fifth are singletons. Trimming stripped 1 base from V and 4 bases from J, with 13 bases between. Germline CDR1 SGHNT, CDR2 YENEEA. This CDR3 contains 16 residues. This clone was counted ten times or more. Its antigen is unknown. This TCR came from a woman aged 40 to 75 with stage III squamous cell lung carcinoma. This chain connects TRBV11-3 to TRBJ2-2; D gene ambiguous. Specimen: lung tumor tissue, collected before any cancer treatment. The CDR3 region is CASSLVGSRATGELFF. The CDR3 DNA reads TGTGCCAGCAGCTTAGTAGGTAGCCGCGCCACCGGGGAGCTGTTTTTT.